These 19 T cell receptor beta chains originate from one sample sequenced in a study of CD8 T cells in Susac syndrome. The RNA, about 0.5 to 1 ug, was put through reverse transcription using random hexamers. TCRdb itself ran the immunoSEQ multiplex PCR reads through MiXCR, one entry per CDR3 protein. The sample includes 200,000 to 250,000 distinct CDR3 sequences, 95% of them seen just once. Sequencing used CD4+ T cells from PBMCs. All receptors come from a human donor with multiple sclerosis.

V and J are TRBV12-3 or TRBV12-4 and TRBJ1-4; no clear D. Trimming took off 3 bases at V and 7 bases at J, with 9 bases between the two ends. This CDR3 is built from 13 residues. CDR3 DNA: TGTGCCAGCAGTTTCCCCCTAGGTGAAAAACTGTTTTTT. As protein: CASSFPLGEKLFF.

The chain joins TRBV6-5 to TRBJ2-1; 13 nucleotides line up with TRBD2. This CDR3 contains 18 residues. Germline values: CDR1 MNHEY, CDR2 SVGAGI. The V gene end was trimmed by 3 bases and the J gene end by 0 bases; junction bases not matched to a gene: 5. The CDR3 loop reads CASSYGTSGTGSYNEQFF. CDR3 sequence (DNA): TGTGCCAGCAGTTATGGGACTAGCGGGACCGGCTCCTACAATGAGCAGTTCTTC.

The rearrangement joins TRBV5-6 to TRBJ1-2; no clear D gene. CDR3 length equals 16 residues. V dropped 1 base and J dropped 6 bases, with 19 bases sitting between them. In germline, CDR1 is SGHDT, CDR2 YYEEEE. Written as DNA, the CDR3 is TGTGCCAGCAGCTTGTATTGGTCGGGGATCGATGATGGCTACACCTTC. It translates to CASSLYWSGIDDGYTF. The variable domain in full, with the rest retrieved from reference TRBV5-6 and TRBJ1-2, is DAGVTQSPTHLIKTRGQQVTLRCSPKSGHDTVSWYQQALGQGPQFIFQYYEEEERQRGNFPDRFSGHQFPNYSSELNVNALLLGDSALYLCASSLYWSGIDDGYTFGSGTRLTVV.

The chain recombines TRBV16 with TRBJ2-7; no clear D gene. CDR1 KGHSY and CDR2 FQNENV come from the germline V gene. V dropped 1 base and J dropped 5 bases, with 6 bases sitting between them. The CDR3 loop spans 12 amino acids. CDR3 nucleotide sequence: TGTGCCAGCAGCCAATGGTCGAACGAGCAGTACTTC. Its translation is CASSQWSNEQYF.

This chain uses TRBV29-1 with TRBJ2-1; 7 positions agree with TRBD1. J gave up 8 bases and V 8 bases, and 6 bases lay outside the gene matches. The CDR3 length is 11 residues. From germline, CDR1 is SQVTM and CDR2 ANQGSEA. CDR3 residues: CSPTGDHEQFF. In DNA, the CDR3 is TGCAGCCCCACAGGGGACCATGAGCAGTTCTTC.

This chain uses TRBV29-1 with TRBJ1-1; D is perhaps TRBD1 (5 bases). Germline assignment: CDR1 SQVTM and CDR2 ANQGSEA. The CDR3 sequence is 12 residues long. V lost 4 bases and J 3 bases, leaving 9 bases between the germline ends. The CDR3 nucleotides are TGCAGCGTTGTGCTGGGGGACACTGAAGCTTTCTTT. Protein sequence: CSVVLGDTEAFF.

This chain connects TRBV20-1 to TRBJ2-7; 8 bases align to TRBD2. J was trimmed by 3 bases and V by 3 bases; bases with no gene match: 7. Germline CDR1 DFQATT, CDR2 SNEGSKA (reference sequence). CDR3 length: 14 residues. CDR3 coding DNA: TGCAGTGCTAGTCCTAGCGGGCTGCACTACGAGCAGTACTTC. Amino acids: CSASPSGLHYEQYF.

The V call is TRBV2, the J call TRBJ1-2; 9 positions match TRBD1. V lost 6 bases and J lost 6; bases outside the gene matches: 5. The germline V gene encodes CDR1 SNHLY and CDR2 FYNNEI. This CDR3 is 13 amino acids long. The CDR3 bases are TGTGCCAGCAGCGATCGGACAGGGGATGGCTACACCTTC. This sequence encodes CASSDRTGDGYTF.

The V call is TRBV20-1, the J call TRBJ2-7, with 9 bases fitting TRBD2. Looked up from germline, CDR1 is DFQATT and CDR2 is SNEGSKA (reference sequence). The CDR3 sequence is 16 residues long. Trimming cost V 3 bases and J 2 bases; bases outside gene matches: 11. Here the CDR3 reads CSASPLAGGGAYEQYF. CDR3 DNA sequence: TGCAGTGCTAGTCCTTTGGCGGGAGGGGGGGCCTACGAGCAGTACTTC.

The V call is TRBV20-1, the J call TRBJ1-4, with TRBD1 as a possible D gene (5 bases). The CDR3 loop spans 12 amino acids. Germline loops: CDR1 DFQATT, CDR2 SNEGSKA (reference sequence). The V end was cut by 8 bases, the J end by 5 bases, with 12 bases between. The CDR3 DNA reads as TGCAGTTTCGACAGCAACAATGAAAAACTGTTTTTT. Protein: CSFDSNNEKLFF.

The rearrangement uses TRBV13 and TRBJ2-7; weak D call: TRBD2 (6 bases). The CDR3 totals 13 residues. The germline V gene has CDR1 PRHDT and CDR2 FYEKMQ (reference sequence). V was clipped by 7 bases and J by 3 bases, with 13 bases between them. The CDR3 DNA follows: TGTGCCAGCACCCTCGGGAGAGTCTACGAGCAGTACTTC. Translated: CASTLGRVYEQYF. The full variable domain, its missing parts supplied by reference TRBV13 and TRBJ2-7, is AAGVIQSPRHLIKEKRETATLKCYPIPRHDTVYWYQQGPGQDPQFLISFYEKMQSDKGSIPDRFSAQQFSDYHSELNMSSLELGDSALYFCASTLGRVYEQYFGPGTRLTVT.

V usage is TRBV7-2 and J usage is TRBJ2-7; 8 nucleotides match TRBD2. The trim removed 1 base at V and 3 bases at J, leaving 11 bases unmatched. This CDR3 is 17 amino acids long. CDR1 and CDR2 (germline): SGHTA, FQGNSA. The CDR3 here is CASSLGGSGASLYEQYF. CDR3 DNA sequence: TGTGCCAGCAGCTTAGGGGGTAGCGGGGCCTCCCTCTACGAGCAGTACTTC. The variable domain in full, completed from reference TRBV7-2 and TRBJ2-7, reads GAGVSQSPSNKVTEKGKDVELRCDPISGHTALYWYRQSLGQGLEFLIYFQGNSAPDKSGLPSDRFSAERTGGSVSTLTIQRTQQEDSAVYLCASSLGGSGASLYEQYFGPGTRLTVT.

For the CDR3, the DNA is TGCAGCGCCGAATCTTGGCAGCAACACAATGAGCAGTTCTTC. Its translation: CSAESWQQHNEQFF. The chain carries TRBV29-1 and TRBJ2-1, with D unresolved. V was clipped by 7 bases and J by 5 bases, with 18 bases between them. This CDR3 contains 14 residues. Germline CDR1 is SQVTM and CDR2 is ANQGSEA.

This chain joins TRBV11-2 and TRBJ2-5; no firm D call. V was shortened by 5 bases and J by 5 bases, with 15 bases between the two germline ends. This CDR3 is 14 amino acids long. CDR1 SGHAT and CDR2 FQNNGV come from the germline V gene. CDR3 protein: CASSTMVKFETQYF. The DNA of the CDR3 is TGTGCCAGCAGCACTATGGTTAAGTTTGAGACCCAGTACTTC.

This chain connects TRBV28 to TRBJ1-1; D not resolved. Germline-derived CDR1 and CDR2 are MDHEN and SYDVKM. V was shortened by 1 base and J by 5 bases, with 5 bases between the two germline ends. CDR3 length equals 12 residues. The CDR3 DNA reads as TGTGCCAGCAGTTTATTTGGGACTGAAGCTTTCTTT. Translation gives CASSLFGTEAFF.

The chain uses TRBV29-1 and TRBJ2-2; D is unclear. Per germline, CDR1 SQVTM and CDR2 ANQGSEA. The V end was cut by 7 bases, the J end by 1 base, with 7 bases between. This CDR3 is 12 amino acids long. The CDR3 loop reads CSAAGNTGELFF. In DNA form, the CDR3 reads TGCAGCGCCGCAGGGAACACCGGGGAGCTGTTTTTT.

This chain joins TRBV19 and TRBJ2-2; D gene ambiguous. Germline V lookup: CDR1 LNHDA, CDR2 SQIVND (reference sequence). Between the trimmed V and J ends, which lost 1 base and 1 base, there was a span of 13 bases. The CDR3 is 17 amino acids. The CDR3, as DNA: TGTGCCAGTAGTATAGTAAGGATGGGCAGGAACACCGGGGAGCTGTTTTTT. Its translation: CASSIVRMGRNTGELFF.

The chain links TRBV9 to TRBJ1-4; the D is unclear. In germline, CDR1 is SGDLS, CDR2 YYNGEE. The CDR3 spans 13 residues. The V end lost 5 bases, the J end lost 7 bases, and 12 bases lay between the germline ends. The CDR3 DNA reads TGTGCCAGCAGTTTAGGCCGTGGTGAAAAACTGTTTTTT. Residues: CASSLGRGEKLFF. The full variable domain, rest sourced from reference TRBV9 and TRBJ1-4, is DSGVTQTPKHLITATGQRVTLRCSPRSGDLSVYWYQQSLDQGLQFLIQYYNGEERAKGNILERFSAQQFPDLHSELNLSSLELGDSALYFCASSLGRGEKLFFGSGTQLSVL.

The rearrangement links TRBV2 to TRBJ2-1, with D unclear. Trimming took 0 bases from V and 6 from J, leaving 3 bases between them. Germline V gene data show CDR1 as SNHLY and CDR2 as FYNNEI. The CDR3 spans 12 residues. CDR3 loop: CASSEAGNEQFF. DNA for the CDR3: TGTGCCAGCAGTGAAGCAGGCAATGAGCAGTTCTTC. The whole variable domain, filled in from reference TRBV2 and TRBJ2-1, reads EPEVTQTPSHQVTQMGQEVILRCVPISNHLYFYWYRQILGQKVEFLVSFYNNEISEKSEIFDDQFSVERPDGSNFTLKIRSTKLEDSAMYFCASSEAGNEQFFGPGTRLTVL.